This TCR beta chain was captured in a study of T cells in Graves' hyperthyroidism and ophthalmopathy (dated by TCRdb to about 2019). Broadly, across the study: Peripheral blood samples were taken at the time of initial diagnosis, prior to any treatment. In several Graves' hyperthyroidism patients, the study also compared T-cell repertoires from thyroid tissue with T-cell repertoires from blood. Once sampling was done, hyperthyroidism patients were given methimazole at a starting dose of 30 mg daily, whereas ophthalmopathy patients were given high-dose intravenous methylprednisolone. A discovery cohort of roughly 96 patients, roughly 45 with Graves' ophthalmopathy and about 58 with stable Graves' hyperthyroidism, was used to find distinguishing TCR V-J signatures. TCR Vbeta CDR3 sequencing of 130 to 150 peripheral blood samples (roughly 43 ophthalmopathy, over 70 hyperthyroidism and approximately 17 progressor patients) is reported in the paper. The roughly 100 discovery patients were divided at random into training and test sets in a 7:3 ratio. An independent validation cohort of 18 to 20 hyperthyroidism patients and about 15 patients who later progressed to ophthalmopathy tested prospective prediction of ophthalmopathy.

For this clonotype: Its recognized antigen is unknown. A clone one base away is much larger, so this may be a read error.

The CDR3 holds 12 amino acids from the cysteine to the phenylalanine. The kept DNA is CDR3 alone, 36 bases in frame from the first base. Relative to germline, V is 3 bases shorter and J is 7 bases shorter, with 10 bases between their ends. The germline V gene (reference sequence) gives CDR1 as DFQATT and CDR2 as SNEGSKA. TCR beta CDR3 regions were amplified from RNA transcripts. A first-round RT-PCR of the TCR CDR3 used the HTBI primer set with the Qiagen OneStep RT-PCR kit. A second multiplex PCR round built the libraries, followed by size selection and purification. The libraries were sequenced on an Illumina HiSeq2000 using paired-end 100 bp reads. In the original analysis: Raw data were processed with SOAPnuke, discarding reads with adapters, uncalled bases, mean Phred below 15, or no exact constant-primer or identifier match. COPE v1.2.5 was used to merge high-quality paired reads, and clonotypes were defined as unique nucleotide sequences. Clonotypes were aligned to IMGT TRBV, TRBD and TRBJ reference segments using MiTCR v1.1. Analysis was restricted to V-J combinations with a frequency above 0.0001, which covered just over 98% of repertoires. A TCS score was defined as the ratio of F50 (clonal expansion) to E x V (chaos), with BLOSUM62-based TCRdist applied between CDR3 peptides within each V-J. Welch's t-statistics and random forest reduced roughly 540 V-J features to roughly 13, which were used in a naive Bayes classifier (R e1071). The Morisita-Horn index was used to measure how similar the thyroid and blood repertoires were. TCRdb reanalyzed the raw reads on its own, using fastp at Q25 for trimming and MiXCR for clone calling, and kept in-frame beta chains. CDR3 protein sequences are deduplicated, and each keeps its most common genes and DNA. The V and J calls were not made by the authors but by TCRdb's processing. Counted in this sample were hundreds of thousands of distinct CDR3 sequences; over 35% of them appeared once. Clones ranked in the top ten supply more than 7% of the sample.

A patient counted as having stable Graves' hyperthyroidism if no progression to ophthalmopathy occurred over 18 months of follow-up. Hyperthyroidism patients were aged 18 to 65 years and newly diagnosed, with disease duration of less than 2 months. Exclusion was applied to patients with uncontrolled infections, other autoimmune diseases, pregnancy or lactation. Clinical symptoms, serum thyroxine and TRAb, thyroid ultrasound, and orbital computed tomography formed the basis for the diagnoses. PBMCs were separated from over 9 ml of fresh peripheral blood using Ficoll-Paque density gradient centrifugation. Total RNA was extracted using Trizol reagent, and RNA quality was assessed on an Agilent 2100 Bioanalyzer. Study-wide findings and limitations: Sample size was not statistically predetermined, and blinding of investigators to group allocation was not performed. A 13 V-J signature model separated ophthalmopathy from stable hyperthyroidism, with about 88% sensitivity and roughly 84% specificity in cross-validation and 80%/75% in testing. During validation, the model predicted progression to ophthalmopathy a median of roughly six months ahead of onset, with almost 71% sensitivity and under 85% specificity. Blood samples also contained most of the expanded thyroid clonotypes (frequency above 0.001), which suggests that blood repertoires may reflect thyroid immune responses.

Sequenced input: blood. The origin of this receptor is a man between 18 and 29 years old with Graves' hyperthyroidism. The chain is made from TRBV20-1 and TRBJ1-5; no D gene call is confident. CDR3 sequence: CSASRRAQPQHF. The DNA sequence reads TGCAGTGCTAGTCGACGGGCCCAGCCCCAGCATTTT.